The clone carrying this T cell receptor beta chain showed up just a few times. The antigen is not known. Trimming took 8 bases from V and 9 from J, leaving 17 bases between them. The CDR3 is 13 amino acids. The germline CDR1 and CDR2 sequences are ENHRY and SYGVKD. The data are from a study of neurological immune-mediated disorders. General study findings and limits: In HTLV-1-associated myelopathy, TCR clonal expansion was greatest, whereas multiple sclerosis had the least, falling below healthy controls. No clinical or MRI feature was associated with the multiple sclerosis repertoire cluster.

5'RACE with 10-nucleotide random UMIs generated the cDNA. From 15-18 subjects, over 170 million TCR-beta sequences were obtained in each sequencing run. TCRdb used MiXCR to reprocess the 5' RACE reads, holding one entry per CDR3 protein. The data contain about 78,000 distinct CDR3 sequences, approximately 5% of them seen just once; the ten biggest clones take up less than 2.5%. Sequencing was performed on PBMCs. The rearrangement uses TRBV10-3 and TRBJ2-1; maybe TRBD2 (7 bases). The sequence derives from a woman in her 30s with multiple sclerosis. CDR3 sequence: CAIARGGLGEQFF. CDR3 in DNA: TGTGCCATCGCTCGCGGGGGCCTGGGTGAGCAGTTCTTC.